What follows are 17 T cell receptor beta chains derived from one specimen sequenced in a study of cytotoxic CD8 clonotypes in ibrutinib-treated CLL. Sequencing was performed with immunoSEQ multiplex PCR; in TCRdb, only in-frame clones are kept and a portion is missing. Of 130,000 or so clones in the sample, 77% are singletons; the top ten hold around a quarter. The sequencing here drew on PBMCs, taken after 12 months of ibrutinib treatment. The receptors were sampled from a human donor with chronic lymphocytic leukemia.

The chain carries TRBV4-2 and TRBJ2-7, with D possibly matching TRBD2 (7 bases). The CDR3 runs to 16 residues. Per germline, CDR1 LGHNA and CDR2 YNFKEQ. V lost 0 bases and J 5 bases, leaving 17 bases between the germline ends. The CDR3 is CASSQDWGGARDEQYF. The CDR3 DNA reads TGTGCCAGCAGCCAAGATTGGGGGGGCGCACGCGACGAGCAGTACTTC.

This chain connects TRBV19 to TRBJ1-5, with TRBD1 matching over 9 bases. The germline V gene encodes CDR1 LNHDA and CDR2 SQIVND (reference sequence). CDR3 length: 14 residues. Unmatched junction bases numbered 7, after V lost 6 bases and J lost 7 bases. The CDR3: CASSQTGGSQPQHF. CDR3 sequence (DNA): TGTGCCAGTAGCCAGACAGGGGGTTCGCAGCCCCAGCATTTT.

The CDR3 bases are TGTGCCAGCGCTCAAGAGACCCAGTACTTC. Amino acid sequence: CASAQETQYF. The chain has TRBV27 and TRBJ2-5, with unresolved D. The CDR3 is 10 amino acids. Per the germline V gene, CDR1 is MNHEY and CDR2 is SMNVEV (reference sequence). Trimming took 8 bases from V and 2 from J, leaving 3 bases between them.

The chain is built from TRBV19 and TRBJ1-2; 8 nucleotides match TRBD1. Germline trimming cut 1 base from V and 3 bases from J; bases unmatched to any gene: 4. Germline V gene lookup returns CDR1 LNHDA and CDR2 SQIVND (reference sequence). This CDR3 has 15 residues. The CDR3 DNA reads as TGTGCCAGTAGTATAGGGGGGACAGGAGACTATGGCTACACCTTC. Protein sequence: CASSIGGTGDYGYTF.

CDR3 sequence reads: CASFEFGTGQEKLFF. Here the CDR3 DNA reads TGTGCCAGCTTCGAATTCGGGACAGGTCAAGAAAAACTGTTTTTT. This chain connects TRBV2 to TRBJ1-4; TRBD1 aligns across 8 bases. The trim removed 8 bases at V and 8 bases at J, leaving 13 bases unmatched. The CDR3 covers 15 residues. The V gene's germline CDR1 is SNHLY and CDR2 FYNNEI.

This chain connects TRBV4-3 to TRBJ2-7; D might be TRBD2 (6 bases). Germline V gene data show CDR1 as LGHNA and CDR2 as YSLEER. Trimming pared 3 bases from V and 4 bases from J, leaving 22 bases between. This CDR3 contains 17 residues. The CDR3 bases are TGCGCCAGCAGCCAGGCAGGGTGGGGAGGAGAGGGTTACGAGCAGTACTTC. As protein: CASSQAGWGGEGYEQYF.

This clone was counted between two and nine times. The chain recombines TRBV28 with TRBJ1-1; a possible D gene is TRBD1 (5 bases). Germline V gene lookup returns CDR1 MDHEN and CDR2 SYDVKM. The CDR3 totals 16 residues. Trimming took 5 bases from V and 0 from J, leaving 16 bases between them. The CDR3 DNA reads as TGTGCCAGCAGTCGGATCCGGGGCGGGATGAACACTGAAGCTTTCTTT. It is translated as CASSRIRGGMNTEAFF.

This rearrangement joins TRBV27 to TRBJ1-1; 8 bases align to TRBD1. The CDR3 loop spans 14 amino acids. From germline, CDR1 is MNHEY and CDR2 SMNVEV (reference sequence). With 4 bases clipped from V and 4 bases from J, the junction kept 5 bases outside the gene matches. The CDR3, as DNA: TGTGCCAGCAGTTGGGGACAGGCGGCCACTGAAGCTTTCTTT. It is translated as CASSWGQAATEAFF.

CDR3 nucleotide sequence: TGCGCCAGCACTTCGGGTTATCTGAACACTGAAGCTTTCTTT. It translates to CASTSGYLNTEAFF. J is TRBJ1-1 and V is TRBV5-1; D gene unclear. The V gene's germline CDR1 is SGHRS and CDR2 YFSETQ. This CDR3 has 14 amino acids. V lost 6 bases and J lost 0, with 12 bases in between.

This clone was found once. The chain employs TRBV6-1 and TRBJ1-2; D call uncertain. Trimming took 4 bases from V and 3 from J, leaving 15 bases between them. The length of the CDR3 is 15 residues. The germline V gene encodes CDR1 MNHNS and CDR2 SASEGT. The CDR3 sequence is CASSAPEGGHYGYTF. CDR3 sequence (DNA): TGTGCCAGCAGTGCCCCGGAGGGCGGCCACTATGGCTACACCTTC.

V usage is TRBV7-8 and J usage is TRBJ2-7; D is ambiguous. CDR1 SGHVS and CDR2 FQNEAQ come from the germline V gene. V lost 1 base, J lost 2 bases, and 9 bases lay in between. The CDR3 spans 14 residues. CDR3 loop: CASSLGRLTYEQYF. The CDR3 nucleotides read TGTGCCAGCAGCTTAGGACGGCTCACCTACGAGCAGTACTTC.

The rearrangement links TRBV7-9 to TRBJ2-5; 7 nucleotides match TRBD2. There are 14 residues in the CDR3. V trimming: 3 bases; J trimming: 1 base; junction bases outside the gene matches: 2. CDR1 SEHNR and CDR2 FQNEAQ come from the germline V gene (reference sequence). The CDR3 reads CASSFTGGQETQYF. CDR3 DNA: TGTGCCAGCAGCTTCACGGGGGGCCAAGAGACCCAGTACTTC.

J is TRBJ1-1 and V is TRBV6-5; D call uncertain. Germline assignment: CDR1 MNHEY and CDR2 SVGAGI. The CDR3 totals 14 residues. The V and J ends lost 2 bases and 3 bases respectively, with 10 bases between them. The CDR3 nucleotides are TGTGCCAGCAGTTACGGAAGGGTACACACTGAAGCTTTCTTT. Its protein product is CASSYGRVHTEAFF.

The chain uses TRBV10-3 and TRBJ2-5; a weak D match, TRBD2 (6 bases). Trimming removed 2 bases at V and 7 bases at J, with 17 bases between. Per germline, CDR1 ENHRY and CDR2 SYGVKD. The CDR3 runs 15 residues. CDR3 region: CAISEPGTGARTQYF. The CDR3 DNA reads TGTGCCATCAGTGAGCCCGGGACTGGAGCGAGGACCCAGTACTTC.

CDR3 sequence: CASRQLADSYEQYF. CDR3 nucleotides: TGTGCCAGCAGGCAACTAGCGGACTCCTACGAGCAGTACTTC. The rearrangement uses TRBV27 and TRBJ2-7; 8 bases match TRBD2. Trimming at V came to 6 bases and at J to 0 bases, leaving 4 bases not matched to a gene. The CDR3 is 14 amino acids. Germline CDR1 is MNHEY and CDR2 is SMNVEV (reference sequence).

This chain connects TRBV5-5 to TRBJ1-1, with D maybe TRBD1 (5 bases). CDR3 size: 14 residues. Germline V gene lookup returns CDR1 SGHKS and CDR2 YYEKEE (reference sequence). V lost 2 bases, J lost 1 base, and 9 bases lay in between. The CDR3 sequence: CASSFQGANTEAFF. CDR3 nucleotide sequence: TGTGCCAGCAGCTTTCAGGGAGCGAACACTGAAGCTTTCTTT.

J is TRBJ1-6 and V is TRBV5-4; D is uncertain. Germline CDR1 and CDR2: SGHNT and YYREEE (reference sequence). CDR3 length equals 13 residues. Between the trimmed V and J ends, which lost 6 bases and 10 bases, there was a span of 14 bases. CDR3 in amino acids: CASTPGVGSPLHF. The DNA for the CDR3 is TGTGCCAGCACCCCCGGGGTGGGATCACCCCTCCACTTT.